The 11 T cell receptor beta chains presented below share a single source sample, sequenced in a study of glioma-infiltrating T cells after dendritic cell vaccination. The method was immunoSEQ multiplex PCR; TCRdb's version includes in-frame clones alone and lacks a portion of them. The sample records about 92,000 clones, 85% to 90% being singletons. The specimen comprised blood, sampled before dendritic cell vaccination. The receptors derive from a human donor with glioblastoma.

The J gene is TRBJ2-7, the V gene TRBV5-1; D perhaps matches TRBD1 (5 bases). The CDR3 is 14 amino acids. V lost 3 bases, J lost 1 base, and 11 bases lay in between. Germline loops: CDR1 SGHRS, CDR2 YFSETQ. The CDR3 nucleotides are TGCGCCAGCAGCTCACAGGATAGGTCCTACGAGCAGTACTTC. It is translated as CASSSQDRSYEQYF. The whole variable domain, filled in from reference TRBV5-1 and TRBJ2-7, reads KAGVTQTPRYLIKTRGQQVTLSCSPISGHRSVSWYQQTPGQGLQFLFEYFSETQRNKGNFPGRFSGRQFSNSRSEMNVSTLELGDSALYLCASSSQDRSYEQYFGPGTRLTVT.

J is TRBJ2-2 and V is TRBV27; possible D gene TRBD2, 5 bases. Germline CDR1 MNHEY, CDR2 SMNVEV (reference sequence). The length of the CDR3 is 14 residues. V was trimmed by 2 bases and J by 6 bases, leaving 10 bases between them. The CDR3 sequence: CASSLAGRAGELFF. The CDR3 region has the DNA TGTGCCAGCAGTTTAGCGGGTCGCGCCGGGGAGCTGTTTTTT.

The chain is built from TRBV5-4 and TRBJ1-1, with D maybe TRBD1 (6 bases). The CDR3 consists of 16 residues. The ends were cut back, 0 bases at V and 0 bases at J, with 12 bases in the middle. Germline CDR1 SGHNT, CDR2 YYREEE (reference sequence). CDR3 bases: TGTGCCAGCAGCTTGGGCCAGGGGCGACTGAACACTGAAGCTTTCTTT. It translates to CASSLGQGRLNTEAFF. Full variable domain (rest looked up from reference TRBV5-4 and TRBJ1-1): ETGVTQSPTHLIKTRGQQVTLRCSSQSGHNTVSWYQQALGQGPQFIFQYYREEENGRGNFPPRFSGLQFPNYSSELNVNALELDDSALYLCASSLGQGRLNTEAFFGQGTRLTVV.

The chain is built from TRBV2 and TRBJ2-2; 11 bases align to TRBD2. Germline lookup yields CDR1 SNHLY and CDR2 FYNNEI. The length of the CDR3 is 16 residues. The trim removed 6 bases at V and 2 bases at J, leaving 5 bases unmatched. The CDR3 protein is CASSPGTSGNTGELFF. The CDR3 DNA reads TGTGCCAGCAGCCCCGGGACTAGCGGTAACACCGGGGAGCTGTTTTTT.

The chain links TRBV5-5 to TRBJ2-6, with a possible D match to TRBD2 (6 bases). Deletions cut 2 bases from V and 4 bases from J, with 10 bases between. The CDR3 totals 15 residues. The germline gives CDR1 SGHKS, CDR2 YYEKEE (reference sequence). The CDR3 nucleotides are TGTGCCAGCAGCTTCGGGGGTTCGGGGGCCAACGTCCTGACTTTC. It yields the protein CASSFGGSGANVLTF. Based on the CDR3 plus reference TRBV5-5 and TRBJ2-6, the full variable domain is DAGVTQSPTHLIKTRGQQVTLRCSPISGHKSVSWYQQVLGQGPQFIFQYYEKEERGRGNFPDRFSARQFPNYSSELNVNALLLGDSALYLCASSFGGSGANVLTFGAGSRLTVL.

The chain links TRBV6-6 to TRBJ2-7; 9 nucleotides align to TRBD1. V lost 7 bases, J lost 3 bases, and 4 bases stayed unmatched. The CDR3 sequence is 13 residues long. Germline values: CDR1 MNHNY, CDR2 SVGAGI (reference sequence). The DNA for the CDR3 is TGTGCCAGCACACGGGACAGGGTCTACGAGCAGTACTTC. Protein sequence: CASTRDRVYEQYF.

The gene calls are TRBV4-3 and TRBJ2-7; a possible D gene is TRBD1 (5 bases). The germline V gene has CDR1 LGHNA and CDR2 YSLEER. The V end was cut by 1 base, the J end by 7 bases, with 14 bases between. CDR3 size: 14 residues. CDR3 coding DNA: TGCGCCAGCAGCCAAGGTACAGGACCTAGGGAGCAGTACTTC. Protein product: CASSQGTGPREQYF.

This chain uses TRBV5-1 with TRBJ2-7, with 10 bases that match TRBD1. J lost 7 bases, V lost 2 bases, and 6 bases had no gene match. Germline assignment: CDR1 SGHRS and CDR2 YFSETQ. This CDR3 spans 14 amino acids. In DNA form, the CDR3 reads TGCGCCAGCAGCTTTGGGACAGGGGCACATGAGCAGTACTTC. Its protein product is CASSFGTGAHEQYF. Together with reference TRBV5-1 and TRBJ2-7, the CDR3 gives the full variable domain: KAGVTQTPRYLIKTRGQQVTLSCSPISGHRSVSWYQQTPGQGLQFLFEYFSETQRNKGNFPGRFSGRQFSNSRSEMNVSTLELGDSALYLCASSFGTGAHEQYFGPGTRLTVT.

The chain has TRBV9 and TRBJ2-1, with D possibly TRBD2 on 6 matching bases. This CDR3 spans 14 amino acids. V shed 3 bases and J shed 9 bases, with 16 bases lying between them. Germline CDR1 is SGDLS and CDR2 is YYNGEE. CDR3 protein: CASSASLGGAEQFF. CDR3 in DNA: TGTGCCAGCAGCGCCTCTCTCGGGGGAGCTGAGCAGTTCTTC. The full variable domain, with the rest looked up from reference TRBV9 and TRBJ2-1, is DSGVTQTPKHLITATGQRVTLRCSPRSGDLSVYWYQQSLDQGLQFLIQYYNGEERAKGNILERFSAQQFPDLHSELNLSSLELGDSALYFCASSASLGGAEQFFGPGTRLTVL.

The CDR3 sequence: CASSLGGTGVYEQYF. CDR3 DNA sequence: TGTGCCAGCAGCTTAGGCGGGACAGGGGTCTACGAGCAGTACTTC. This chain uses TRBV7-9 with TRBJ2-7; 10 nucleotides line up with TRBD1. V shed 1 base, J shed 3 bases, and the junction held 3 bases outside the gene matches. CDR3 size: 15 residues. The germline V gene encodes CDR1 SEHNR and CDR2 FQNEAQ (reference sequence).

The genes are TRBV5-1 and TRBJ2-1, with TRBD2 as a possible D gene (5 bases). Trimming left V 2 bases short and J 4 bases short, with 13 bases between. Germline V gene sequence: CDR1 SGHRS, CDR2 YFSETQ. The CDR3 covers 15 residues. CDR3 bases: TGCGCCAGCAGCTTACCGGGGAGCCCTTACAATGAGCAGTTCTTC. This codes for CASSLPGSPYNEQFF. Using reference TRBV5-1 and TRBJ2-1 for the parts outside the CDR3, the full variable domain is KAGVTQTPRYLIKTRGQQVTLSCSPISGHRSVSWYQQTPGQGLQFLFEYFSETQRNKGNFPGRFSGRQFSNSRSEMNVSTLELGDSALYLCASSLPGSPYNEQFFGPGTRLTVL.